These T cell receptor beta chains were read from a single sample in a study of T cell changes during pregnancy in multiple sclerosis. The repertoire was sequenced with immunoSEQ multiplex PCR; TCRdb's copy has only in-frame clones and lacks some. The repertoire holds under 80,000 clones, with approximately 86% as singletons. The specimen comprised peripheral blood, sampled in the first trimester of pregnancy. The receptors shown here come from a female donor with multiple sclerosis, enrolled in a pregnancy study. CDR3s include the opening cysteine and the closing phenylalanine or tryptophan. Fields, in order: V gene, J gene, D gene, clone size, CDR3 DNA, CDR3 protein. A D gene is named only where the DNA matches it firmly. Size is stated for part of the rows, as once, few or many counts, or as a class when the clone is expanded.

TRBV7-9,TRBJ1-2,.,.,TGTGCCAGCAGCTCCCGCTCCCAAACCTACAACTATGGCTACACCTTC,CASSSRSQTYNYGYTF
TRBV25-1,TRBJ2-1,TRBD2,.,TGTGCCAGCAGTGATCCGGGACTAGCGGACTACAATGAGCAGTTCTTC,CASSDPGLADYNEQFF
TRBV9,TRBJ1-1,.,.,TGTGCCAGCAGCGTAGGGACACGGAACACTGAAGCTTTCTTT,CASSVGTRNTEAFF
TRBV7-9,TRBJ1-1,.,few,TGTGCCAGCAGCCTCGGGGAAGACACTGAAGCTTTCTTT,CASSLGEDTEAFF
TRBV29-1,TRBJ2-3,TRBD2,.,TGCAGCGTTCTCTTAGCGGGGGCTGATACGCAGTATTTT,CSVLLAGADTQYF
TRBV6-5,TRBJ1-1,.,.,TGTGCCAGCAGTTACTCGTATCCTACGAGGAGCACTGAAGCTTTCTTT,CASSYSYPTRSTEAFF
TRBV30,TRBJ2-7,TRBD2,once,TGTGCCTGGAGCCCGGGACTAGCGGGCTCCTACGAGCAGTACTTC,CAWSPGLAGSYEQYF
TRBV27,TRBJ2-1,.,few,TGTGCCAGCAGACCACTGCAGGGCAGCTCCTACAATGAGCAGTTCTTC,CASRPLQGSSYNEQFF
TRBV10-3,TRBJ2-1,TRBD1,once,TGTGCCATCAGCGGACAGGGGGCCGCCAATGAGCAGTTCTTC,CAISGQGAANEQFF
TRBV10-2,TRBJ1-5,.,.,TGCGCCAGCAGTGAGTCCTCGACAGTGCCCCAGCATTTT,CASSESSTVPQHF
TRBV7-6,TRBJ2-2,TRBD2,.,TGTGCCAGCAGCTTAGGGACTAGGGACACCGGGGAGCTGTTTTTT,CASSLGTRDTGELFF
TRBV19,TRBJ2-7,.,.,TGTGCCAGTAGTATGGGGGGAGAGTTCTACGAGCAGTACTTC,CASSMGGEFYEQYF
TRBV28,TRBJ2-1,TRBD1,few,TGTGCCAGCAGTTCGAGACAGGGATTCTACAATGAGCAGTTCTTC,CASSSRQGFYNEQFF
TRBV10-3,TRBJ2-5,TRBD1,once,TGTGCCATCAGCCCCGGGACAGGGACTTCGGAGACCCAGTACTTC,CAISPGTGTSETQYF
TRBV5-1,TRBJ2-7,TRBD1,.,TGCGCCAGCAGCTTGGCCACGGGACAGGGCTCCTACGAGCAGTACTTC,CASSLATGQGSYEQYF
TRBV5-5,TRBJ2-1,TRBD2,.,TGTGCCAGCAGCGGATGGGGACTAGCGGGAGGATTTGAGCAGTTCTTC,CASSGWGLAGGFEQFF
TRBV4-1,TRBJ2-7,TRBD2,.,TGCGCCAGCAGCCAGCTTCTAGCGGGAGGGCCATACGAGCAGTACTTC,CASSQLLAGGPYEQYF
TRBV7-8,TRBJ2-5,.,.,TGTGCCAGCAGCCAGGTGGAACGGCCAATAGAGACCCAGTACTTC,CASSQVERPIETQYF
TRBV4-3,TRBJ1-2,.,.,TGCGCCAGCAGCCAAGATCTGGGCGGGGGGGATGGCTACACCTTC,CASSQDLGGGDGYTF
TRBV4-1,TRBJ2-2,.,.,TGCGCCAGCAGCCATGAATGGACAGAGAACACCGGGGAGCTGTTTTTT,CASSHEWTENTGELFF
TRBV5-1,TRBJ2-7,.,.,TGCGCCAGCAGCTTACAGGGCCACGAGCAGTACTTC,CASSLQGHEQYF
TRBV30,TRBJ2-5,TRBD2,.,TGTGCCTGGAGTCTGTCTAGCGGGAGTTCAGAGACCCAGTACTTC,CAWSLSSGSSETQYF
TRBV30,TRBJ1-1,.,few,TGTGCCTGGAGCGCCACAGCGAACACTGAAGCTTTCTTT,CAWSATANTEAFF
TRBV28,TRBJ2-7,TRBD1,few,TGTGCCAGCAGCCGAAAGGGGACAGCATTCTACGAGCAGTACTTC,CASSRKGTAFYEQYF
TRBV28,TRBJ1-2,.,.,TGTGCCAGCAGCTCTGCAGGGGAAGTTGAGGGCTATGGCTACACCTTC,CASSSAGEVEGYGYTF
TRBV11-2,TRBJ2-1,TRBD2,.,TGTGCCAGCAGCTTTCTCTGGACTAGCGGTCCAGGGGGGGAGCAGTTCTTC,CASSFLWTSGPGGEQFF
TRBV19,TRBJ1-5,TRBD1,.,TGTGCCAGTACCCAACAACAGGGGGCAGGGCCCCAGCATTTT,CASTQQQGAGPQHF
TRBV5-8,TRBJ2-3,.,.,TGTGCCAGCAGCTTAACTAGCACAGATACGCAGTATTTT,CASSLTSTDTQYF
TRBV28,TRBJ1-1,TRBD1,.,TGTGCCAGCAGTTCCCTACAGGGGGCAGCGAGGGGCACTGAAGCTTTCTTT,CASSSLQGAARGTEAFF
TRBV7-9,TRBJ1-2,TRBD1,.,TGTGCCAGCAGCTTGGGACAGCCGATCTACACCTTC,CASSLGQPIYTF
TRBV6-1,TRBJ2-1,TRBD2,.,TGTGCCAGCAGTGCAGGACTAGCGGGACGCAATGAGCAGTTCTTC,CASSAGLAGRNEQFF
TRBV7-9,TRBJ2-7,.,.,TGTGCCAGCAGCTTAGGGCCCAGCTCCTACGAGCAGTACTTC,CASSLGPSSYEQYF
TRBV4-3,TRBJ2-1,TRBD2,.,TGCGCCAGCAGCCAAGGGGGCCCTCAGGCGGGAGTTGGCAATGAGCAGTTCTTC,CASSQGGPQAGVGNEQFF
TRBV30,TRBJ1-1,.,.,TGTGCCTGGAGTTACAGCATGACCGAAGCTTTCTTT,CAWSYSMTEAFF
TRBV28,TRBJ1-4,TRBD1,.,TGTGCCAGCAGTTTATTGGGGACAGGGAATGAAAAACTGTTTTTT,CASSLLGTGNEKLFF
TRBV7-9,TRBJ2-7,.,.,TGTGCCAGCAGCAGGGGAAGGGTAGGCAGGAACTCCTACGAGCAGTACTTC,CASSRGRVGRNSYEQYF
TRBV11-1,TRBJ2-7,.,.,TGTGCCAGCAGCCTCGGGACTTCCATCTACGAGCAGTACTTC,CASSLGTSIYEQYF
TRBV18,TRBJ1-2,.,.,TGTGCCAGCTCACCAAAGGATCAGGGCTATGGCTACACCTTC,CASSPKDQGYGYTF
TRBV10-2,TRBJ2-5,TRBD2,.,TGCGCCAGCAGTCGTTCACTAGCGGAGACCCAGTACTTC,CASSRSLAETQYF
TRBV14,TRBJ1-1,.,.,TGTGCCAGCAGTCGACAGGCTTACACTGAAGCTTTCTTT,CASSRQAYTEAFF
TRBV4-1,TRBJ2-1,TRBD2,.,TGCGCCAGCAGCCAAGAGGGAGCGGGAGGGTTCTATGAGCAGTTCTTC,CASSQEGAGGFYEQFF
TRBV28,TRBJ2-2,TRBD1,once,TGTGCCAGCAGTCTCATCGACAGGGGGCGCGGGGAGCTGTTTTTT,CASSLIDRGRGELFF
TRBV4-2,TRBJ1-2,.,.,TGTGCCAGCAGCCAAGACCAGTCCTATGGCTACACCTTC,CASSQDQSYGYTF
TRBV28,TRBJ2-6,TRBD1,.,TGTGCCAGCAGTTTCAGGGACAGGGTATCTGGGGCCAACGTCCTGACTTTC,CASSFRDRVSGANVLTF
TRBV11-2,TRBJ2-3,.,.,TGTGCCAGCAGCGGCCAGGTAGGGGTCCTACGCACAGATACGCAGTATTTT,CASSGQVGVLRTDTQYF
TRBV5-1,TRBJ2-7,TRBD2,.,TGCGCCAGCAGCTTGCGTCTAGCGGGAGATTTCCCCGAGCAGTACTTC,CASSLRLAGDFPEQYF
TRBV6-5,TRBJ2-3,TRBD2,.,TGTGCCAGCAGTTACCGGGGGGGTACAGATACGCAGTATTTT,CASSYRGGTDTQYF
TRBV28,TRBJ1-5,.,once,TGTGCCAGCAGTGACTATCAGCCCCAGCATTTT,CASSDYQPQHF
TRBV18,TRBJ1-1,TRBD1,.,TGTGCCAGCTCACCCAATGGACAGGGGTACACTGAAGCTTTCTTT,CASSPNGQGYTEAFF
TRBV16,TRBJ1-5,.,.,TGTGCCAGCAGCCAATCGGGCCAGATCAATCAGCCCCAGCATTTT,CASSQSGQINQPQHF
TRBV4-1,TRBJ1-2,TRBD1,.,TGCGCCAGCAGCCCTACGGACAGGCGGTATGGCTACACCTTC,CASSPTDRRYGYTF
TRBV5-1,TRBJ2-1,TRBD2,.,TGCGCCAGCAGCTTGTTCCCGCGACTAGCTGACGATGAGCAGTTCTTC,CASSLFPRLADDEQFF
TRBV5-1,TRBJ2-7,.,.,TGCGCCAGCAGCTCGCTTCAGGGTCTAACCTACGAGCAGTACTTC,CASSSLQGLTYEQYF
TRBV30,TRBJ2-7,TRBD2,.,TGTGCCTGGAGTGCCGGGACTAATTCCTACGAGCAGTACTTC,CAWSAGTNSYEQYF
TRBV28,TRBJ2-3,TRBD2,.,TGTGCCAGCACCGGGGGGGCTAGCGGGAACTCAGATACGCAGTATTTT,CASTGGASGNSDTQYF